A single sample gave rise to the 31 T cell receptor beta chains below, sequenced in a study of CD8 T cells in Susac syndrome. cDNA came from 0.5 to 1 ug RNA primed by random hexamers. Each CDR3 protein gets one entry after TCRdb re-called the immunoSEQ multiplex PCR reads with MiXCR. This table has about 120,000 distinct CDR3 sequences, roughly 94% appearing once. Sequenced material: CD4+ T cells from PBMCs. The receptor source for this set is a human donor in good health.

The chain joins TRBV5-1 to TRBJ2-7, with 8 bases identical to TRBD1. With 5 bases clipped from V and 3 bases from J, the junction kept 4 bases outside the gene matches. This CDR3 has 13 amino acids. Germline V lookup: CDR1 SGHRS, CDR2 YFSETQ. The CDR3 sequence: CASSGQGLYEQYF. The CDR3, as DNA: TGCGCCAGCAGTGGACAGGGACTCTACGAGCAGTACTTC.

The CDR3 protein is CASSMGQETDTQYF. The DNA of the CDR3 is TGTGCCAGCAGTATGGGCCAGGAGACAGATACGCAGTATTTT. The chain recombines TRBV12-3 or TRBV12-4 with TRBJ2-3; D is unresolved. This CDR3 contains 14 residues. The V end was cut by 5 bases, the J end by 3 bases, with 12 bases between.

As DNA, the CDR3 is TGTGCCAGCAGCCCTACCGACTTTCATCGCGGCACGCAGTATTTT. Residues: CASSPTDFHRGTQYF. This chain connects TRBV9 to TRBJ2-3; D not resolved. CDR3 length: 15 residues. CDR1 SGDLS and CDR2 YYNGEE come from the germline V gene. Trimming removed 4 bases at V and 9 bases at J, with 21 bases between.

This clonotype was found once. The chain couples TRBV30 to TRBJ2-5, with D maybe TRBD2 (6 bases). V shed 0 bases and J shed 5 bases, with 13 bases lying between them. Germline lookup yields CDR1 GTSNPN and CDR2 SVGIG (reference sequence). CDR3 length equals 14 residues. Here the CDR3 reads CAWSVRGRRETQYF. CDR3 DNA sequence: TGTGCCTGGAGTGTCCGGGGGAGGAGGGAGACCCAGTACTTC.

In this sample, this clonotype turned up once. This chain uses TRBV30 with TRBJ2-3, with 9 nucleotides matching TRBD2. Germline loops: CDR1 GTSNPN, CDR2 SVGIG (reference sequence). With 4 bases clipped from V and 6 bases from J, the junction kept 5 bases outside the gene matches. The CDR3 is 13 amino acids. The CDR3 DNA reads as TGTGCCTGGAATGCGGGAGGGCAGGATACGCAGTATTTT. It yields the protein CAWNAGGQDTQYF.

The rearrangement uses TRBV7-9 and TRBJ2-7; possibly TRBD1 for D (5 bases). CDR1 and CDR2 from the germline V gene are SEHNR and FQNEAQ (reference sequence). V was cut by 2 bases and J by 2 bases, with 10 bases left in between. CDR3 length: 14 amino acids. The CDR3 sequence: CASSLSDRAYEQYF. CDR3 sequence (DNA): TGTGCCAGCAGCTTAAGTGACAGAGCCTACGAGCAGTACTTC.

CDR3 DNA: TGTGCCAGCAGCGTAGGGCCGGACGGGGGGGAGAAGCAGTACTTC. Translated, it gives CASSVGPDGGEKQYF. The rearrangement uses TRBV9 and TRBJ2-7; TRBD2 matches 8 bases. After removal of 0 bases from V and 8 bases from J, the junction contained 10 bases not matched to a gene. Germline V lookup: CDR1 SGDLS, CDR2 YYNGEE. The CDR3 runs 15 residues.

The chain couples TRBV7-9 to TRBJ1-6; a weak D match, TRBD1 (5 bases). There are 16 residues in the CDR3. Per germline, CDR1 SEHNR and CDR2 FQNEAQ (reference sequence). V was clipped by 9 bases and J by 0 bases, with 15 bases between them. The DNA for the CDR3 is TGTGCCAGTCTGAGGGGCGAAAGCTCCTATAATTCACCCCTCCACTTT. Translation gives CASLRGESSYNSPLHF.

This chain uses TRBV7-6 with TRBJ2-7; tentatively, D is TRBD1 (5 bases). V lost 0 bases and J 2 bases, leaving 17 bases between the germline ends. Germline values: CDR1 SGHVS, CDR2 FNYEAQ. CDR3 length: 17 residues. CDR3 loop: CASSLAGGRVGPYEQYF. The CDR3 region has the DNA TGTGCCAGCAGCTTAGCCGGCGGCAGGGTAGGACCCTACGAGCAGTACTTC.

The gene calls are TRBV29-1 and TRBJ2-5; a weak D match, TRBD2 (7 bases). The germline V and J ends were trimmed by 8 bases and 5 bases, with 18 bases remaining between them. Germline V CDR1 and CDR2: SQVTM, ANQGSEA. The CDR3 contains 13 residues. CDR3 sequence reads: CSSLGGAGETQYF. For the CDR3, the DNA is TGCAGCAGCCTTGGGGGGGCAGGGGAGACCCAGTACTTC.

The chain has TRBV3-1 and TRBJ2-7; D not certain. V lost 1 base and J 2 bases, leaving 9 bases between the germline ends. The CDR3 sequence is 14 residues long. The V gene's germline CDR1 is LGHDT and CDR2 YNNKEL (reference sequence). The CDR3 protein is CASSQGPGPYEQYF. The CDR3 region has the DNA TGTGCCAGCAGCCAAGGGCCCGGCCCCTACGAGCAGTACTTC.

This clonotype was observed once. The rearrangement uses TRBV5-1 and TRBJ2-3; no firm D call. The germline V gene has CDR1 SGHRS and CDR2 YFSETQ. The CDR3 has 14 amino acids. V was shortened by 0 bases and J by 13 bases, with 18 bases between the two germline ends. Written as DNA, the CDR3 is TGCGCCAGCAGCTTGGGTCTGTTGGATACGCAGAAGTATTTT. This translates into CASSLGLLDTQKYF.

The gene calls are TRBV27 and TRBJ1-4, with a tentative D call TRBD1 (6 bases). CDR1 and CDR2 (germline): MNHEY, SMNVEV (reference sequence). The length of the CDR3 is 15 residues. V gave up 5 bases and J gave up 4 bases, with 14 bases separating them. DNA for the CDR3: TGTGCCAGCAGTAAACAGGGTCTGGGTAATGAAAAACTGTTTTTT. It specifies CASSKQGLGNEKLFF.

The chain links TRBV3-1 to TRBJ2-7, with TRBD2 matching over 7 bases. Germline-derived CDR1 and CDR2 are LGHDT and YNNKEL (reference sequence). CDR3 length equals 17 residues. The ends lost 4 bases at V and 3 bases at J; junction bases unmatched: 15. CDR3 amino acids: CASSLKGGGLSYYEQYF. CDR3 nucleotide sequence: TGTGCCAGCAGCCTCAAAGGCGGGGGTCTGAGTTACTACGAGCAGTACTTC.

The chain employs TRBV18 and TRBJ2-7; TRBD1 might be the D (6 bases). Deletions cut 6 bases from V and 3 bases from J, with 15 bases between. Germline V CDR1 and CDR2: KGHSH, LQKENI. This CDR3 region has 14 residues. The CDR3 DNA sequence: TGTGCCAGCTCCCCCCAGGGGCCGATCTACGAGCAGTACTTC. Translating it yields CASSPQGPIYEQYF.

V gene TRBV7-2 combines with J gene TRBJ2-5; D gene unclear. The CDR3 spans 13 residues. Per the germline V gene, CDR1 is SGHTA and CDR2 is FQGNSA. Trimming cost V 2 bases and J 3 bases, with 7 bases left between them. The CDR3 DNA is TGTGCCAGCAGCTTAAGTCAGGAAGAGACCCAGTACTTC. Translated: CASSLSQEETQYF.

V gene TRBV20-1 combines with J gene TRBJ1-5; no clear D gene. Between the trimmed V and J ends, which lost 1 base and 0 bases, there was a span of 10 bases. The CDR3 has 15 amino acids. Germline V gene data show CDR1 as DFQATT and CDR2 as SNEGSKA (reference sequence). CDR3 in DNA: TGCAGTGCTAGAGGGGCGTCAGATAGCAATCAGCCCCAGCATTTT. Translation gives CSARGASDSNQPQHF.

The chain combines TRBV4-2 with TRBJ2-7; 8 nucleotides line up with TRBD2. The CDR3 is 15 amino acids. CDR1 and CDR2 (germline): LGHNA, YNFKEQ. V lost 4 bases to trimming and J lost 4 bases; unmatched junction nucleotides: 9. DNA of the CDR3: TGTGCCAGCAGCCGAGAGCCGGGAGGGCCTTACGAGCAGTACTTC. Its translation: CASSREPGGPYEQYF.

This clonotype was counted a single time. Germline and junction disagree at one end, which may indicate a read error. The V call is TRBV14, the J call TRBJ2-1; unclear D gene. From germline, CDR1 is SGHDN and CDR2 FVKESK. This CDR3 has 16 amino acids. Written as DNA, the CDR3 is TGTTCCAGCAGCCACCAGACTTTAGGAACCTACAATGAGCAGTTCTTC. It codes for CSSSHQTLGTYNEQFF. Using reference TRBV14 and TRBJ2-1 for the parts outside the CDR3, the full variable domain is EAGVTQFPSHSVIEKGQTVTLRCDPISGHDNLYWYRRVMGKEIKFLLHFVKESKQDESGMPNNRFLAERTGGTYSTLKVQPAELEDSGVYFCSSSHQTLGTYNEQFFGPGTRLTVL.

The V gene is TRBV6-5, the J gene TRBJ1-1; 9 nucleotides match TRBD1. The V and J ends lost 0 bases and 5 bases, in that order; junction bases with no gene match: 7. This CDR3 has 16 residues. The germline gives CDR1 MNHEY, CDR2 SVGAGI. The CDR3 loop reads CASSYSIGQGLTEAFF. The CDR3 DNA reads as TGTGCCAGCAGTTACTCGATCGGACAGGGGTTAACTGAAGCTTTCTTT.

This chain links TRBV20-1 with TRBJ2-3, with D perhaps matching TRBD1 (5 bases). This CDR3 has 13 amino acids. Germline V gives CDR1 DFQATT, CDR2 SNEGSKA (reference sequence). V was pared by 1 base and J by 8 bases, with 13 bases between. The CDR3 loop reads CSARVTGQGTQYF. DNA of the CDR3: TGCAGTGCTAGAGTAACGGGTCAGGGTACGCAGTATTTT.

This clonotype was recorded only once. CDR3: CASSHLAYNEQFF. The CDR3 region has the DNA TGCGCCAGCAGTCATTTGGCCTACAATGAGCAGTTCTTC. V usage is TRBV23-1 and J usage is TRBJ2-1; D unresolved. TRBV23-1 is noted as an ORF with a role that remains uncertain. V lost 3 bases, J lost 2 bases, and 5 bases lay in between. This CDR3 contains 13 residues.

This clonotype was seen only a few times. The chain carries TRBV12-3 or TRBV12-4 and TRBJ2-7; D possibly uses TRBD1 or TRBD2 (5 bases each). The CDR3 totals 14 residues. Trimming removed 6 bases at V and 4 bases at J, with 16 bases between. The CDR3: CASSYGTRGYEQYF. For the CDR3, the DNA is TGTGCCAGCAGCTACGGGACCCGCGGGTACGAGCAGTACTTC.

In its sample, this clonotype was seen once. The chain combines TRBV12-3 or TRBV12-4 with TRBJ2-7; possibly TRBD2 for D (6 bases). The CDR3 is 15 residues long. V shed 1 base and J shed 5 bases, with 15 bases lying between them. CDR3 nucleotide sequence: TGTGCCAGCAGTTTAGAGGCGGGGCTATCAAACGAGCAGTACTTC. This encodes CASSLEAGLSNEQYF.

The rearrangement links TRBV6-1 to TRBJ2-1; the match to TRBD2 covers 10 bases. The CDR3 loop spans 16 amino acids. The germline V gene encodes CDR1 MNHNS and CDR2 SASEGT. Trimming at V came to 5 bases and at J to 9 bases, leaving 13 bases not matched to a gene. This CDR3 is CASSPRGLAGVTEQFF. The CDR3 DNA follows: TGTGCCAGCAGTCCACGCGGTCTAGCGGGAGTAACTGAGCAGTTCTTC.

This clonotype was seen once. The rearrangement uses TRBV3-1 and TRBJ2-2, with 9 bases aligning to TRBD2. The CDR3 runs to 16 residues. Per the germline V gene, CDR1 is LGHDT and CDR2 is YNNKEL (reference sequence). J lost 3 bases, V lost 3 bases, and 5 bases had no gene match. CDR3 region: CASSHLAGVDTGELFF. In nucleotides, the CDR3 is TGTGCCAGCAGCCATTTAGCGGGAGTAGACACCGGGGAGCTGTTTTTT.

The rearrangement uses TRBV5-1 and TRBJ2-5; a weak D match, TRBD1 (6 bases). This CDR3 is built from 15 residues. Germline CDR1 reads SGHRS; CDR2 reads YFSETQ. Trimming cost V 0 bases and J 4 bases, with 13 bases left between them. CDR3 residues: CASSLEDRAPETQYF. DNA for the CDR3: TGCGCCAGCAGCTTGGAGGACAGAGCCCCAGAGACCCAGTACTTC.

This chain uses TRBV19 with TRBJ2-5; tentatively, D is TRBD2 (5 bases). The V gene lost 5 bases and the J gene lost 4 bases, with 11 bases spanning the gap. In germline, CDR1 is LNHDA, CDR2 SQIVND (reference sequence). The CDR3 runs to 13 residues. In DNA form, the CDR3 reads TGTGCCAGTAGTCCGGGATACCGAGAGACCCAGTACTTC. Amino acids: CASSPGYRETQYF.

The chain joins TRBV12-3 or TRBV12-4 to TRBJ2-6, with D possibly TRBD1 on 6 matching bases. V was pared by 3 bases and J by 4 bases, with 10 bases between. The CDR3 is 15 residues long. The CDR3 nucleotides are TGTGCCAGCAGTTTTAGGGGGTCCGGGGCCAACGTCCTGACTTTC. Encoded protein: CASSFRGSGANVLTF.

The rearrangement joins TRBV21-1 to TRBJ2-6; TRBD1 is the table's D call, not checked against the DNA. TRBV21-1 counts as a pseudogene. CDR3 length equals 20 residues. The chain's CDR3 is CASSQLKRDRGSSGANVLTF. The DNA for the CDR3 is TGTGCCAGCAGCCAACTTAAAAGGGACAGGGGGTCCTCTGGGGCCAACGTCCTGACTTTC.

This clonotype was picked up one time. The J gene is TRBJ1-4, the V gene TRBV29-1; 8 bases agree with TRBD1. V shed 6 bases, J shed 1 base, and the junction held 10 bases outside the gene matches. This CDR3 is built from 16 residues. CDR1 is SQVTM and CDR2 is ANQGSEA in the germline V gene. Written as DNA, the CDR3 is TGCAGCGTCCAGGGGGCCGAACTAGGAACTAATGAAAAACTGTTTTTT. This translates into CSVQGAELGTNEKLFF. Full variable domain (outside the CDR3, taken from reference TRBV29-1 and TRBJ1-4): SAVISQKPSRDICQRGTSLTIQCQVDSQVTMMFWYRQQPGQSLTLIATANQGSEATYESGFVIDKFPISRPNLTFSTLTVSNMSPEDSSIYLCSVQGAELGTNEKLFFGSGTQLSVL.